A selection of T cell receptor beta chains follows, all from one sample in a study of cytomegalovirus exposure and HLA in healthy donors. This table comes from immunoSEQ multiplex PCR, and its TCRdb copy is limited to in-frame clones, with some not included. The sample contains under 130,000 clones, roughly 76% of which appear only once. What was sequenced was PBMCs. Every receptor here comes from a young man in good health and CMV-seropositive. Each CDR3 is given without its conserved first and last residue.

j_call | v_call | cdr3_aa
TRBJ1-2 | TRBV25-1 | ASREHSNYGYT
TRBJ1-1 | TRBV27 | AAGTEAF
TRBJ2-7 | TRBV10-2 | ASSSPSATYEQY
TRBJ1-2 | TRBV19 | ASSILDRAGGYT
TRBJ2-7 | TRBV5-1 | ASSLRDTQISYEQY
. | TRBV4-3 | ASSQERSTSEQY
TRBJ2-6 | TRBV5-4 | ASSFPFGGGSGANVLT
TRBJ2-7 | TRBV28 | ASSLGMGRTYEQY
TRBJ1-4 | TRBV2 | ASSGRTGANEKLF
TRBJ2-3 | TRBV5-1 | ASSGGPSTDTQY
TRBJ2-3 | TRBV4-1 | ASSQALAGETTDTQY
TRBJ1-2 | TRBV15 | ATSRDLGAGTGGRGYT
TRBJ2-1 | TRBV5-1 | ASRLLENEQF
TRBJ2-2 | TRBV9 | ASKSGGDTGELF
TRBJ2-2 | TRBV5-4 | ASSLTGRELF
TRBJ2-5 | TRBV4-2 | ASSQEGRGLAVQETQY
TRBJ2-1 | TRBV11-3 | ASSLGTSAHHEQF
TRBJ2-3 | TRBV19 | ASSIERGGREDTQY
TRBJ2-7 | TRBV28 | ASRPGTGGALVGGEQY
TRBJ1-6 | TRBV30 | AWKTGGASYNSPLH
TRBJ2-3 | TRBV5-6 | ASSLPGQGATDTQY
TRBJ2-7 | TRBV6-1 | ASSELYEQY
TRBJ2-1 | TRBV6-1 | ASRYRGREYEEQF
TRBJ2-3 | TRBV4-2 | ASSPGTSGGVGDTQY
TRBJ1-6 | TRBV11-2 | ASSLVGLVNSPLH
TRBJ1-3 | TRBV9 | ASSATGSLY
TRBJ2-2 | TRBV5-4 | ASSLPGLASGELF
TRBJ1-2 | TRBV6-5 | ASSEPGLLYGYT
TRBJ1-1 | TRBV5-6 | ASSLGSELNTEAF
TRBJ2-3 | TRBV4-2 | ASSQDFVGAGSTDTQY
TRBJ2-5 | TRBV2 | ASSESGPGYQETQY
TRBJ2-7 | TRBV5-8 | ASSPPGQGIEQY
TRBJ1-4 | TRBV11-2 | ASSLLGTVGDEKLF
TRBJ2-3 | TRBV5-1 | ASSLGQGPRTDTQY
TRBJ2-1 | TRBV5-1 | ASSLEGGPGNEQF
TRBJ1-2 | TRBV9 | ASSSPQGGYYGYT
TRBJ2-5 | TRBV9 | ASSVGGGGAGQETQY
TRBJ2-5 | TRBV5-1 | ASSLTGGETQY
TRBJ2-3 | TRBV5-1 | ASSLLAGDSDTQY
. | TRBV5-6 | ASSEGTGAYEQY
TRBJ1-1 | TRBV4-1 | ASTFLGRGRENTEAF
TRBJ2-7 | TRBV6-5 | ASSDWAEQY
TRBJ1-2 | TRBV29-1 | SVDVVRDYGYT
TRBJ2-3 | TRBV7-9 | ASSSGVDTQY
TRBJ1-2 | TRBV2 | ASMKEGYT
TRBJ1-6 | TRBV5-6 | ASSPGTETYNSPLH
TRBJ2-5 | TRBV19 | ASSISTSGAGFQETQY
TRBJ2-7 | TRBV7-9 | ASTPQGLPYEQY
. | TRBV6-1 | ASSDSGTSGDEQY
TRBJ2-7 | TRBV6-1 | ASSDSGTSGDEQY
TRBJ2-2 | TRBV27 | ATATSGARKLF
TRBJ1-2 | TRBV5-1 | ASSEGGYYGYT
TRBJ2-1 | TRBV6-6 | ASRAGNEQF